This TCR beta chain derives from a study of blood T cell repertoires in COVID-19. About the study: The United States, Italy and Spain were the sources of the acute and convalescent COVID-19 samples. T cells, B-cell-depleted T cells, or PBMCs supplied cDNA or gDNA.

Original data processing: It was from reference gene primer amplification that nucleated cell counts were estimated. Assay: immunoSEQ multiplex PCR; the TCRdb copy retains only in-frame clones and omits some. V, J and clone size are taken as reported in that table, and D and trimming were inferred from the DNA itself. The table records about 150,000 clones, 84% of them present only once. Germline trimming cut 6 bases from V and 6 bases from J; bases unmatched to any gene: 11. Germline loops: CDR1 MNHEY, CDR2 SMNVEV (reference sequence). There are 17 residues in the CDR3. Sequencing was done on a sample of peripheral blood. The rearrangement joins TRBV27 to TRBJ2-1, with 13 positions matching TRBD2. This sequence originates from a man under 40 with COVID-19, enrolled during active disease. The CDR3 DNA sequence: TGTGCCAGCAGACCTGGACTAGCGGGAGAATTCGGCAATGAGCAGTTCTTC. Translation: CASRPGLAGEFGNEQFF.